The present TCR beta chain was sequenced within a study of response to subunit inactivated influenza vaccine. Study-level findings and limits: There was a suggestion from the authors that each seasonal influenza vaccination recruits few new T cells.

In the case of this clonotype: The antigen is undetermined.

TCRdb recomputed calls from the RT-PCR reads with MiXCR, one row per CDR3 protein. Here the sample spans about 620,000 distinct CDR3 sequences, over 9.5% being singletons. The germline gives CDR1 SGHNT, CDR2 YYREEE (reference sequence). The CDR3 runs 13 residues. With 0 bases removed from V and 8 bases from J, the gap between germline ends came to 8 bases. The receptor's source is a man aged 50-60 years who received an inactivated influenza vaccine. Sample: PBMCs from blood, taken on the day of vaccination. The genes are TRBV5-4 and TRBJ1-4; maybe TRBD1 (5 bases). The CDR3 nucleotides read TGTGCCAGCAGCTTGGATGAGGGGGAAAAACTGTTTTTT. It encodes CASSLDEGEKLFF.